The 10 T cell receptor beta chains below all came from one sample that was sequenced in a study of T cell repertoires in cytomegalovirus infection. TCRdb fed the reads into MiXCR, producing one record per CDR3 protein. Among around 260,000 distinct CDR3 sequences listed, around 9% were seen once. The sequencing input was PBMCs. The origin of the receptors is a human donor in good health (CMV status not recorded). Some clones in this sample may be carry-over from other donors' samples.

This clonotype was recorded at least ten times. The rearrangement uses TRBV7-2 and TRBJ2-5; 9 nucleotides agree with TRBD2. The germline gives CDR1 SGHTA, CDR2 FQGNSA. J gave up 5 bases and V 5 bases, and 12 bases lay outside the gene matches. This CDR3 region has 16 residues. As DNA, the CDR3 is TGTGCCAGCAGCCCCCCGGTAGCGGGAGTGGAGGAGACCCAGTACTTC. It encodes CASSPPVAGVEETQYF. The entire variable domain, with the rest obtained from reference TRBV7-2 and TRBJ2-5, is as follows: GAGVSQSPSNKVTEKGKDVELRCDPISGHTALYWYRQSLGQGLEFLIYFQGNSAPDKSGLPSDRFSAERTGGSVSTLTIQRTQQEDSAVYLCASSPPVAGVEETQYFGPGTRLLVL.

This clonotype was detected a few times. This chain links TRBV6-2 or TRBV6-3 with TRBJ2-1, with 8 bases that match TRBD1. J lost 5 bases, V lost 6 bases, and 9 bases had no gene match. CDR3 length: 15 residues. Germline CDR1 reads MNHEY; CDR2 reads SVGEGT. CDR3 loop: CASSERQGRHNEQFF. The CDR3 bases are TGTGCCAGCAGCGAGAGACAGGGGAGGCACAATGAGCAGTTCTTC.

This clonotype was detected many times. V is TRBV7-6 and J is TRBJ2-3; no reliable D call. Germline V gene lookup returns CDR1 SGHVS and CDR2 FNYEAQ. V was cut by 5 bases and J by 1 base, with 13 bases left in between. CDR3 length: 15 residues. The CDR3 here is CASSTTNTGTDTQYF. The CDR3 coding sequence is TGTGCCAGCAGCACCACTAACACAGGCACAGATACGCAGTATTTT.

There are many counts of this clonotype. V gene TRBV7-7 combines with J gene TRBJ2-6, with D perhaps matching TRBD1 or TRBD2 (5 bases each). The V end lost 5 bases, the J end lost 4 bases, and 15 bases lay between the germline ends. The CDR3 length is 16 residues. Germline values: CDR1 SSHAT, CDR2 FNYEAQ (reference sequence). The CDR3 nucleotides read TGTGCCAGCAGCCGAGGGGACGCCTCCGGGGCCAACGTCCTGACTTTC. Its protein is CASSRGDASGANVLTF.

This clonotype was seen a handful of times. The chain links TRBV2 to TRBJ2-7; tentatively, D is TRBD2 (7 bases). Trimming pared 7 bases from V and 2 bases from J, leaving 9 bases between. CDR1 and CDR2 (germline): SNHLY, FYNNEI. The CDR3 length is 12 residues. The CDR3 is CASKGGPYEQYF. The DNA of the CDR3 is TGTGCCAGCAAGGGGGGGCCCTACGAGCAGTACTTC.

This clonotype was seen repeatedly, ten times or more. The V and J genes are TRBV7-2 and TRBJ2-7, with 8 bases aligning to TRBD1. V was clipped by 2 bases and J by 1 base; unmatched bases: 4. The CDR3 runs to 15 residues. Looked up from germline, CDR1 is SGHTA and CDR2 is FQGNSA. Here the CDR3 reads CASSLSGGLSYEQYF. CDR3 nucleotide sequence: TGTGCCAGCAGCTTATCAGGGGGCTTATCCTACGAGCAGTACTTC.

This clonotype has a handful of counts. The chain has TRBV7-2 and TRBJ1-1; D call uncertain. Looked up from germline, CDR1 is SGHTA and CDR2 is FQGNSA. This CDR3 is built from 14 residues. V gave up 0 bases and J gave up 10 bases, with 15 bases separating them. Here the CDR3 DNA reads TGTGCCAGCAGCTTAGCTATGCGGGTTATCGGAGCTTTCTTT. Translated: CASSLAMRVIGAFF.

The sample holds many counts of this clonotype. The CDR3 DNA reads TGTGCCAGCAGCTTTGGGGGTTTGGGTGAAGCTTTCTTT. Its protein product is CASSFGGLGEAFF. V is TRBV7-2 and J is TRBJ1-1; D might be TRBD1 (5 bases). V lost 3 bases and J 7 bases, leaving 12 bases between the germline ends. CDR1 and CDR2 (germline): SGHTA, FQGNSA. The CDR3 contains 13 residues.

This clonotype was recorded at least ten times. The rearrangement uses TRBV7-2 and TRBJ2-7; D may be TRBD1 or TRBD2 (5 bases each). This CDR3 has 14 amino acids. The germline V and J ends were trimmed by 1 base and 5 bases, with 12 bases remaining between them. Germline loops: CDR1 SGHTA, CDR2 FQGNSA. The CDR3 reads CASSLDPGPDEQYF. CDR3 bases: TGTGCCAGCAGCTTAGACCCGGGACCGGACGAGCAGTACTTC. The full variable domain, rest sourced from reference TRBV7-2 and TRBJ2-7, is GAGVSQSPSNKVTEKGKDVELRCDPISGHTALYWYRQSLGQGLEFLIYFQGNSAPDKSGLPSDRFSAERTGGSVSTLTIQRTQQEDSAVYLCASSLDPGPDEQYFGPGTRLTVT.

This clonotype was seen repeatedly, ten times or more. The CDR3, as DNA: TGCAGTGCTAGAGATCGAGGAAGACCCTACGAGCAGTACTTC. This encodes CSARDRGRPYEQYF. V and J are TRBV20-1 and TRBJ2-7; D call uncertain. Trimming took off 0 bases at V and 2 bases at J, with 11 bases between the two ends. Germline V gives CDR1 DFQATT, CDR2 SNEGSKA (reference sequence). The CDR3 runs to 14 residues.